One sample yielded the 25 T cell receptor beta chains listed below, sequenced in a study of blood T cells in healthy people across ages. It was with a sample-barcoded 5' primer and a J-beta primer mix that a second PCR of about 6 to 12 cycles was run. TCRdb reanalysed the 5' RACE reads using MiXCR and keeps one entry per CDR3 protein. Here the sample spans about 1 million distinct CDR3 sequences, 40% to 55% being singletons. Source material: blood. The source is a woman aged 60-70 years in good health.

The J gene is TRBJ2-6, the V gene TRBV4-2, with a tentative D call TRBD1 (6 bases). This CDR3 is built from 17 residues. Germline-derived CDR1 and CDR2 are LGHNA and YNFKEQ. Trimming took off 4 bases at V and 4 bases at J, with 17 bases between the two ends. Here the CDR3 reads CASSLRYRDTGANVLTF. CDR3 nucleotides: TGTGCCAGCAGCCTACGGTACAGGGATACAGGGGCCAACGTCCTGACTTTC.

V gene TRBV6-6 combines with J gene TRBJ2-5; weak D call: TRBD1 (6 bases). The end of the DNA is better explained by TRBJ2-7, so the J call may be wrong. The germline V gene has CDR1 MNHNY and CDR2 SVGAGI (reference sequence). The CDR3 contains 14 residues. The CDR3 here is CASSPVQGHNEQYF. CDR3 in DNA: TGTGCCAGCAGTCCAGTACAGGGTCACAACGAGCAGTACTTC.

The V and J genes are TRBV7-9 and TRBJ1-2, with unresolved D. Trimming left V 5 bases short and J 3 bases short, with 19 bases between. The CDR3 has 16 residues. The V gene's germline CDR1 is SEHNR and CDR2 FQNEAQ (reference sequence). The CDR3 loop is CASSPTRLRNDYGYTF. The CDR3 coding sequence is TGTGCCAGCAGCCCCACAAGGCTTAGGAATGACTATGGCTACACCTTC.

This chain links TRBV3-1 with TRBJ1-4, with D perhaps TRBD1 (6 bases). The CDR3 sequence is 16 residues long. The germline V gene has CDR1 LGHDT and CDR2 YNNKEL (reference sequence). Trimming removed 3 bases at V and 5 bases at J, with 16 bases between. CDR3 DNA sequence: TGTGCCAGCAGCCATCGGGCCGGGGGCGAGAATGAAAAACTGTTTTTT. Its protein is CASSHRAGGENEKLFF.

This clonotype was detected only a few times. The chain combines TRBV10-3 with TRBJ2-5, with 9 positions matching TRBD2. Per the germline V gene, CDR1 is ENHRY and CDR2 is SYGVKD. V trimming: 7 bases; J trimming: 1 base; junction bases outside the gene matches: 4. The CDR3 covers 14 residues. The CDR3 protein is CAIMAGGIQETQYF. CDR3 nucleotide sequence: TGTGCCATCATGGCGGGAGGGATCCAAGAGACCCAGTACTTC.

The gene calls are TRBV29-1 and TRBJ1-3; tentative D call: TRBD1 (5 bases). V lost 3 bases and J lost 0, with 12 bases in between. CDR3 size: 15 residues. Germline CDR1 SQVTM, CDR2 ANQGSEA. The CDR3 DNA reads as TGCAGCGTTGAGGACGGGGGTGTCTCTGGAAACACCATATATTTT. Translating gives CSVEDGGVSGNTIYF.

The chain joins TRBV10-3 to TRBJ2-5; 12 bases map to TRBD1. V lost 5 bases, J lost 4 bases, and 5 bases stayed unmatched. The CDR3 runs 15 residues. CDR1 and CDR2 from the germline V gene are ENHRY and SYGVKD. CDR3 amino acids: CAISPGQGAGETQYF. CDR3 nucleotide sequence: TGTGCCATCAGTCCGGGACAGGGGGCCGGAGAGACCCAGTACTTC.

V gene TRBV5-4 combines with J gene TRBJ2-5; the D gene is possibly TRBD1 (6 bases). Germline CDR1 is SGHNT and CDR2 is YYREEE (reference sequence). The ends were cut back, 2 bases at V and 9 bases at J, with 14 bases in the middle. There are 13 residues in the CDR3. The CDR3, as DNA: TGTGCCAGCAGCTTTGGGCAGGGGACGGCCCAGTACTTC. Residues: CASSFGQGTAQYF. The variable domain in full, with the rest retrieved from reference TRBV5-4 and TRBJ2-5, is ETGVTQSPTHLIKTRGQQVTLRCSSQSGHNTVSWYQQALGQGPQFIFQYYREEENGRGNFPPRFSGLQFPNYSSELNVNALELDDSALYLCASSFGQGTAQYFGPGTRLLVL.

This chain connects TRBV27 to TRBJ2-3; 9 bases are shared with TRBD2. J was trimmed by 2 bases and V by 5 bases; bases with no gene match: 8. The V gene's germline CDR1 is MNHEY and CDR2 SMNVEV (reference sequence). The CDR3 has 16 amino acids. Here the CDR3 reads CASSLAGLTPTDTQYF. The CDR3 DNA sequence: TGTGCCAGCAGTCTAGCGGGGCTAACCCCCACAGATACGCAGTATTTT.

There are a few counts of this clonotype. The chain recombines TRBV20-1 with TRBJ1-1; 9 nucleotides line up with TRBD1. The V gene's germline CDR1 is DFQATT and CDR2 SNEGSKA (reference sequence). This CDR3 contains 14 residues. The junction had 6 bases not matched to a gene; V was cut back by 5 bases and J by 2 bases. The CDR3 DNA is TGCAGTGCTGGGACAGGGCCCCGCAACACTGAAGCTTTCTTT. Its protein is CSAGTGPRNTEAFF.

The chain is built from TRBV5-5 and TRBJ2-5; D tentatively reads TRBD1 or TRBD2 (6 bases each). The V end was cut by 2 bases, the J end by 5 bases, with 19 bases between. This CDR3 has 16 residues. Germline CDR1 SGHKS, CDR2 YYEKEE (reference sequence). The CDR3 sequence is CASSFEEFRGPETQYF. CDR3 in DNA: TGTGCCAGCAGCTTCGAAGAATTCCGGGGGCCGGAGACCCAGTACTTC.

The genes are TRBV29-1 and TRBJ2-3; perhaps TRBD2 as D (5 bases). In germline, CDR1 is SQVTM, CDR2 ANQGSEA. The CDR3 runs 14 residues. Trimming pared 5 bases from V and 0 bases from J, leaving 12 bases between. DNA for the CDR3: TGCAGCGTTTACCAGCGGAGGAGCACAGATACGCAGTATTTT. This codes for CSVYQRRSTDTQYF.

Here the CDR3 DNA reads TGCAGTGCCAAAGGGACTATCTACAATGAGCAGTTCTTC. Its protein is CSAKGTIYNEQFF. The V gene is TRBV20-1, the J gene TRBJ2-1; 7 nucleotides agree with TRBD2. The CDR3 runs to 13 residues. V lost 6 bases to trimming and J lost 3 bases; unmatched junction nucleotides: 5. From germline, CDR1 is DFQATT and CDR2 SNEGSKA (reference sequence).

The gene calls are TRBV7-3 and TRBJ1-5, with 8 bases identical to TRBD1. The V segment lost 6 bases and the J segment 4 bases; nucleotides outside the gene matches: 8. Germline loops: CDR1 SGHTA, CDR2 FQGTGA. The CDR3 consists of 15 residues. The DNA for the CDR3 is TGTGCCAGCAGTAAGGACAGGGCGCTTAATCAGCCCCAGCATTTT. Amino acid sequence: CASSKDRALNQPQHF.

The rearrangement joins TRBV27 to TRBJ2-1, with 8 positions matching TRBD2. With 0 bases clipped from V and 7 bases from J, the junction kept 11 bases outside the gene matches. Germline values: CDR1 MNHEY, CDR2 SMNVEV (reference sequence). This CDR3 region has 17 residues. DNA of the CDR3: TGTGCCAGCAGTTTATCGGGCGGGGGGCCAACCTTAAATGAGCAGTTCTTC. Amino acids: CASSLSGGGPTLNEQFF.

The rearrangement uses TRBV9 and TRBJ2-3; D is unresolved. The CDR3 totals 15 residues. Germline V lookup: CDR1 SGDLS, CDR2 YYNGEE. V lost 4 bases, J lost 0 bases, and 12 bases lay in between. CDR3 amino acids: CASSPGRVSTDTQYF. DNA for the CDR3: TGTGCCAGCAGCCCCGGAAGGGTCAGCACAGATACGCAGTATTTT.

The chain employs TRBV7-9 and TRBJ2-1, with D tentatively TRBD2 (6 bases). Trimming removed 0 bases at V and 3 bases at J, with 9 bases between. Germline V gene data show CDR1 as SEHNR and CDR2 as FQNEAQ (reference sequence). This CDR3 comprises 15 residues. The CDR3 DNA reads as TGTGCCAGCAGCTTAGCCGGGAGTGACTACAATGAGCAGTTCTTC. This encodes CASSLAGSDYNEQFF.

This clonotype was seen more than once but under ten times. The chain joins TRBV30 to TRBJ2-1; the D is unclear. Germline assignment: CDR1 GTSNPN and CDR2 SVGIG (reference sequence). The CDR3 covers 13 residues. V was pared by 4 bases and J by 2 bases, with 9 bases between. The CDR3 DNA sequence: TGTGCCTGGACTTTCAGAGCCTACAATGAGCAGTTCTTC. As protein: CAWTFRAYNEQFF.

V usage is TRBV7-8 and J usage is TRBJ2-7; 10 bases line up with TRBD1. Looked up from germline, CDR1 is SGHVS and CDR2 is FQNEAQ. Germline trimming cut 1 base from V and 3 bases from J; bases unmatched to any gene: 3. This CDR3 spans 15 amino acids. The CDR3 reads CASSLERTGGYEQYF. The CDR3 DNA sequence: TGTGCCAGCAGCTTAGAGAGGACAGGGGGCTACGAGCAGTACTTC.

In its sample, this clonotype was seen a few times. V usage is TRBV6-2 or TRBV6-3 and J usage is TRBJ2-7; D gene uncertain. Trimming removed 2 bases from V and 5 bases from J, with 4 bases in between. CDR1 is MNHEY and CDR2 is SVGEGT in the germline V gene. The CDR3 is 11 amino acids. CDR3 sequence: CASSYVHEQYF. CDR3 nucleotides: TGTGCCAGCAGTTACGTCCACGAGCAGTACTTC.

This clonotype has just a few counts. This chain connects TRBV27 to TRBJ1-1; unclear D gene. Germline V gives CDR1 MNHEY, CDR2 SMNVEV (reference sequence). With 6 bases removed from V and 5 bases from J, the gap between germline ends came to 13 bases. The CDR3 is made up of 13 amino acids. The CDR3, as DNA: TGTGCCAGCAGGGAGAACGGTGTTACTGAAGCTTTCTTT. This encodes CASRENGVTEAFF.

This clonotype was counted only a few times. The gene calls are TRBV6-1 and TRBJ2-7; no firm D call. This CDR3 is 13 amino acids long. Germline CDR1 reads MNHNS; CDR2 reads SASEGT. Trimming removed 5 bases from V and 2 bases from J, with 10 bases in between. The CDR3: CASSTAVPYEQYF. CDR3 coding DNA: TGTGCCAGCAGTACGGCGGTACCCTACGAGCAGTACTTC.

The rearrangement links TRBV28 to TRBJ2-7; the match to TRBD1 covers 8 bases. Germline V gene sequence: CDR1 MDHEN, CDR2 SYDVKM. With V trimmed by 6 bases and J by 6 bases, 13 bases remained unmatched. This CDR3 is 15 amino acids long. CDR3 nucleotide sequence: TGTGCCAGCAGCATTCCCGGACAGGGAGTGGGCGAGCAGTACTTC. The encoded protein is CASSIPGQGVGEQYF.

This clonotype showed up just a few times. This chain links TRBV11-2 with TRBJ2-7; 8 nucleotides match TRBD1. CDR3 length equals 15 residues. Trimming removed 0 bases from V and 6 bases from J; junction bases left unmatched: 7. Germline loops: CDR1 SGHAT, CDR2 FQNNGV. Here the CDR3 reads CASSLDEGQVSEQYF. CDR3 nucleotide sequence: TGTGCCAGCAGCTTAGATGAGGGACAGGTTAGCGAGCAGTACTTC.

The CDR3 reads CAWSTSGRHLTEQYF. CDR3 bases: TGTGCCTGGAGTACAAGCGGGAGGCATTTAACCGAGCAGTACTTC. The chain couples TRBV30 to TRBJ2-7; 9 bases line up with TRBD2. V gave up 2 bases and J gave up 6 bases; unmatched junction bases: 11. The CDR3 is 15 amino acids. The germline gives CDR1 GTSNPN, CDR2 SVGIG (reference sequence).